These 18 T cell receptor beta chains share one sample of origin, sequenced in a study of control samples from healthy donors and cancer patients. Sequencing was performed with immunoSEQ multiplex PCR; in TCRdb, only in-frame clones are kept and a portion is missing. The table has around 150,000 clones, 85% to 90% seen once; the top ten hold about 11%. The sequencing input was blood. All receptors derive from a man aged 25 to 45 in good health.

The V and J genes are TRBV4-2 and TRBJ1-1, with unresolved D. V lost 2 bases and J 1 base, leaving 5 bases between the germline ends. CDR1 and CDR2 from the germline V gene are LGHNA and YNFKEQ. The CDR3 runs 13 residues. CDR3 DNA sequence: TGTGCCAGCAGCCAAAACCCGAACACTGAAGCTTTCTTT. This codes for CASSQNPNTEAFF.

The rearrangement uses TRBV5-3 and TRBJ2-1; TRBD2 matches at 11 bases. TRBV5-3 carries the ORF label, with uncertain function. This CDR3 contains 16 residues. J gave up 3 bases and V 4 bases, and 6 bases lay outside the gene matches. The CDR3 spells CARSNIAGGLYNEQFF. In nucleotides, the CDR3 is TGTGCCAGAAGCAACATAGCGGGGGGGCTCTACAATGAGCAGTTCTTC.

The rearrangement joins TRBV5-8 to TRBJ1-2, with 7 bases that match TRBD1. V lost 4 bases to trimming and J lost 4 bases; unmatched junction nucleotides: 7. The CDR3 is made up of 14 amino acids. From germline, CDR1 is SGHTS and CDR2 YDEGEE. The CDR3 coding sequence is TGTGCCAGCAGCGCCGGACAGGCGACCTATGGCTACACCTTC. Encoded protein: CASSAGQATYGYTF.

The chain couples TRBV28 to TRBJ2-4, with 8 bases aligning to TRBD2. The CDR3 consists of 19 residues. The V gene's germline CDR1 is MDHEN and CDR2 SYDVKM. The V segment lost 6 bases and the J segment 0 bases; nucleotides outside the gene matches: 16. CDR3 region: CASRTLRLASDIAKNIQYF. The CDR3 nucleotides read TGTGCCAGCAGAACCCTAAGACTAGCGTCCGATATAGCCAAAAACATTCAGTACTTC.

V gene TRBV9 combines with J gene TRBJ2-6, with D possibly matching TRBD1 (6 bases). With 4 bases removed from V and 1 base from J, the gap between germline ends came to 15 bases. The length of the CDR3 is 17 residues. Germline-derived CDR1 and CDR2 are SGDLS and YYNGEE. The CDR3 loop is CASSLAGDVSGANVLTF. The CDR3 nucleotides are TGTGCCAGCAGCCTAGCAGGGGACGTATCTGGGGCCAACGTCCTGACTTTC.

The chain carries TRBV18 and TRBJ1-5, with D perhaps TRBD1 (5 bases). Germline lookup yields CDR1 KGHSH and CDR2 LQKENI. Trimming took 1 base from V and 4 from J, leaving 8 bases between them. This CDR3 is built from 14 residues. Here the CDR3 DNA reads TGTGCCAGCTCACCACTAAGGGGAAATCAGCCCCAGCATTTT. As protein: CASSPLRGNQPQHF.

The chain uses TRBV28 and TRBJ2-7, with 8 bases fitting TRBD1. This CDR3 contains 15 residues. V was pared by 5 bases and J by 7 bases, with 13 bases of the junction left unmatched. Germline V CDR1 and CDR2: MDHEN, SYDVKM. This chain's CDR3 is CASSPRDRPSFEQYF. Written as DNA, the CDR3 is TGTGCCAGCAGTCCACGGGACAGGCCCTCTTTTGAGCAGTACTTC.

The sample holds one count of this clone. The chain links TRBV10-3 to TRBJ2-1; 9 bases are a match to TRBD1. Germline V lookup: CDR1 ENHRY, CDR2 SYGVKD. The CDR3 extends over 16 amino acids. V was pared by 6 bases and J by 8 bases, with 14 bases of the junction left unmatched. The CDR3 is CAISAFRDRETHEQFF. The CDR3 nucleotides are TGTGCCATCAGCGCCTTCCGGGACAGGGAAACACATGAGCAGTTCTTC.

The genes are TRBV28 and TRBJ1-5; no firm D call. The length of the CDR3 is 12 residues. Trimming removed 6 bases from V and 5 bases from J, with 8 bases in between. CDR1 MDHEN and CDR2 SYDVKM come from the germline V gene. The DNA of the CDR3 is TGTGCCAGCAGCCAGAGGGATCAGCCCCAGCATTTT. Amino acids: CASSQRDQPQHF.

The genes are TRBV28 and TRBJ1-6; D unclear. The germline V and J ends were trimmed by 7 bases and 10 bases, with 11 bases remaining between them. Germline assignment: CDR1 MDHEN and CDR2 SYDVKM. This CDR3 has 12 residues. The DNA of the CDR3 is TGTGCCAGCACGGCAGGCGAATCACCCCTCCACTTT. Amino acid sequence: CASTAGESPLHF.

The V gene is TRBV27, the J gene TRBJ2-7; TRBD1 might be the D (5 bases). The germline gives CDR1 MNHEY, CDR2 SMNVEV (reference sequence). V was shortened by 5 bases and J by 4 bases, with 15 bases between the two germline ends. The CDR3 runs to 14 residues. The CDR3 loop reads CASSPIDSFYEQYF. The CDR3, as DNA: TGTGCCAGCAGTCCGATTGACAGTTTTTACGAGCAGTACTTC.

The chain carries TRBV6-5 and TRBJ1-2, with a weak D call TRBD1 (6 bases). Trimming removed 6 bases from V and 4 bases from J, with 12 bases in between. Germline V CDR1 and CDR2: MNHEY, SVGAGI. The length of the CDR3 is 13 residues. The DNA of the CDR3 is TGTGCCAGCAGGCTGGACAGCCTCTATGGCTACACCTTC. It specifies CASRLDSLYGYTF.

The chain recombines TRBV7-9 with TRBJ1-1; the D is unclear. This CDR3 contains 12 residues. The V end was cut by 1 base, the J end by 6 bases, with 6 bases between. CDR1 and CDR2 from the germline V gene are SEHNR and FQNEAQ (reference sequence). DNA for the CDR3: TGTGCCAGCAGCTTAGGGGGAGCTGAAGCTTTCTTT. It is translated as CASSLGGAEAFF.

The chain uses TRBV2 and TRBJ1-1; no reliable D call. V was pared by 6 bases and J by 1 base, with 12 bases between. The CDR3 has 14 amino acids. The germline V gene has CDR1 SNHLY and CDR2 FYNNEI. CDR3 coding DNA: TGTGCCAGCAGGGGCGGCACCCAGAACACTGAAGCTTTCTTT. Amino acid sequence: CASRGGTQNTEAFF.

This chain connects TRBV7-3 to TRBJ1-5; D not resolved. The germline V gene encodes CDR1 SGHTA and CDR2 FQGTGA. This CDR3 contains 16 residues. The ends were cut back, 4 bases at V and 4 bases at J, with 17 bases in the middle. CDR3 nucleotide sequence: TGTGCCAGCAGCTCCCCTGGGCAAAGTGGAAATCAGCCCCAGCATTTT. This gives the protein CASSSPGQSGNQPQHF.

The V gene is TRBV6-6, the J gene TRBJ1-1; 8 positions agree with TRBD1. The CDR3 runs to 13 residues. Trimming removed 6 bases from V and 7 bases from J; junction bases left unmatched: 7. From germline, CDR1 is MNHNY and CDR2 SVGAGI (reference sequence). The CDR3 loop is CASSETGALEAFF. The CDR3 DNA is TGTGCCAGCAGCGAGACAGGGGCCCTTGAAGCTTTCTTT.

The J gene is TRBJ1-2, the V gene TRBV7-8; D might be TRBD1 (5 bases). The CDR3 consists of 14 residues. V gave up 1 base and J gave up 2 bases, with 8 bases separating them. CDR1 and CDR2 (germline): SGHVS, FQNEAQ. The CDR3 region has the DNA TGTGCCAGCAGCTTAGGGACACTAAACTATGGCTACACCTTC. It codes for CASSLGTLNYGYTF.

Only one count was recorded for this clone. J is TRBJ2-2 and V is TRBV2; D is perhaps TRBD2 (5 bases). With 7 bases removed from V and 3 bases from J, the gap between germline ends came to 18 bases. Germline V gene lookup returns CDR1 SNHLY and CDR2 FYNNEI. This CDR3 region has 16 residues. The DNA for the CDR3 is TGTGCCAGCACCGTCCGGGGATTACGGGACACCGGGGAGCTGTTTTTT. Translated: CASTVRGLRDTGELFF.